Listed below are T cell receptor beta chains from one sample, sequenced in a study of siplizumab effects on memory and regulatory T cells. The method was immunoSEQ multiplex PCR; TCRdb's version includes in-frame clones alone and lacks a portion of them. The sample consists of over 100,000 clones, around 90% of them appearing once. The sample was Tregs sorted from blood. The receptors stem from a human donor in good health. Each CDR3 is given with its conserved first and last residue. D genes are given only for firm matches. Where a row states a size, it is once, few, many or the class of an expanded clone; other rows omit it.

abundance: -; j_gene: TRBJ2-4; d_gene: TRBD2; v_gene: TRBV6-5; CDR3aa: CASSYSGGSGIQYF; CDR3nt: TGTGCCAGCAGTTACTCGGGGGGGTCCGGCATTCAGTACTTC
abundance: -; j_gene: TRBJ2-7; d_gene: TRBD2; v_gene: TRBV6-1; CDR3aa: CASSDPGLAYEQYF; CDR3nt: TGTGCCAGCAGTGACCCGGGACTAGCATACGAGCAGTACTTC
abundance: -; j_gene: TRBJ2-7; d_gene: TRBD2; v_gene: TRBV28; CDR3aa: CASSFGRSGGHGQYF; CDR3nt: TGTGCCAGCAGTTTCGGGCGGAGCGGGGGGCATGGGCAGTACTTC
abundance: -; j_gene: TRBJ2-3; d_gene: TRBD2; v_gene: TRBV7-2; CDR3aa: CASSLSTSGGRQYF; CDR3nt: TGTGCCAGCAGCCTTTCAACTAGCGGGGGGAGGCAGTATTTT
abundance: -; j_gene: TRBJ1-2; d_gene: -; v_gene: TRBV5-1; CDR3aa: CASSSQENYGYTF; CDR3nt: TGCGCCAGCAGCTCCCAGGAAAACTATGGCTACACCTTC
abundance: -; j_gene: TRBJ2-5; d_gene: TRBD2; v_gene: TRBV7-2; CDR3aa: CASEAGGRSYETQYF; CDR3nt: TGTGCCAGCGAGGCGGGGGGGCGGTCTTATGAGACCCAGTACTTC
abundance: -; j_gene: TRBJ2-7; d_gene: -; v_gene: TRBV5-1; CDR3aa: CASSLESHSYEQYF; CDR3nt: TGCGCCAGCAGCTTGGAGTCCCACTCCTACGAGCAGTACTTC
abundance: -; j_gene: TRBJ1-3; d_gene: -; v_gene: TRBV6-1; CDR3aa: CASSSGTLNTIYF; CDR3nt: TGTGCCAGCAGTTCCGGGACCCTAAACACCATATATTTT
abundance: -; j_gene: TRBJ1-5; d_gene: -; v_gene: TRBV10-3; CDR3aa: CAISDSKYSNQPQHF; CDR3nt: TGTGCCATCAGTGACAGTAAATATAGCAATCAGCCCCAGCATTTT
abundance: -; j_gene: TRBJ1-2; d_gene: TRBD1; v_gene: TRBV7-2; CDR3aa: CASSLASGTGVYGYTF; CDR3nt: TGTGCCAGCAGCTTAGCCTCCGGGACAGGCGTCTATGGCTACACCTTC
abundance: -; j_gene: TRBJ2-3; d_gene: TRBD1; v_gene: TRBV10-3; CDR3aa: CAISRDRVADTQYF; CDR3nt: TGTGCCATCAGCCGGGACAGGGTAGCAGATACGCAGTATTTT
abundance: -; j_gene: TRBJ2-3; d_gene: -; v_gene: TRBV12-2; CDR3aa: CASRLEPRGGTDTQYF; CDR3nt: TGTGCAAGTCGCTTAGAACCGCGGGGGGGCACGGATACGCAGTATTTT
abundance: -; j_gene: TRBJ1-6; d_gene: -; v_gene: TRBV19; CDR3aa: CASSTLNRSPLHF; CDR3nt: TGTGCCAGTAGTACCCTGAATCGGTCACCCCTCCACTTT
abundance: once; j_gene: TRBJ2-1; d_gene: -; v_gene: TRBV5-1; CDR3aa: CASNSVATYNEQFF; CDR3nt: TGCGCCAGCAATTCGGTGGCCACCTACAATGAGCAGTTCTTC
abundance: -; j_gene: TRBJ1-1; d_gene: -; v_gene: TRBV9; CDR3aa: CASRPWGGGPEAFF; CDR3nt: TGTGCCAGCCGACCTTGGGGGGGAGGGCCTGAAGCTTTCTTT
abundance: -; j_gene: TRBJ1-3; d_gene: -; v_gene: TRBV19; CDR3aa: CASRGTGSGNTIYF; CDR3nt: TGTGCCAGTAGGGGCACAGGGTCTGGAAACACCATATATTTT
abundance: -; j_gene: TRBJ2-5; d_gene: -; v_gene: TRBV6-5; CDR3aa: CASSSLSHSETQYF; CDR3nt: TGTGCCAGCAGTTCCTTGTCCCACTCCGAGACCCAGTACTTC
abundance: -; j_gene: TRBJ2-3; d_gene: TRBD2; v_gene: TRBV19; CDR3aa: CASSEEAGRTDTQYF; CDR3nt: TGTGCCAGTAGTGAGGAAGCGGGACGCACAGATACGCAGTATTTT
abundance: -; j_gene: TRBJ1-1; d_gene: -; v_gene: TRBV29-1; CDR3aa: CSVGGVRPEAFF; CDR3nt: TGCAGCGTGGGGGGGGTCCGGCCTGAAGCTTTCTTT
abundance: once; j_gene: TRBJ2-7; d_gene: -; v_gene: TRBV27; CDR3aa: CASSPDSPGPGKEQYF; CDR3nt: TGTGCCAGCAGTCCCGACAGTCCCGGGCCCGGGAAAGAGCAGTACTTC
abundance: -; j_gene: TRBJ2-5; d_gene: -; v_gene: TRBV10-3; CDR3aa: CAISDRTAATQYF; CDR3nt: TGTGCCATCAGTGACCGAACGGCGGCGACCCAGTACTTC
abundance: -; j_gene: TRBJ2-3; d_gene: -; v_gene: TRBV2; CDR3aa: CASSADSPQYF; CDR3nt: TGTGCCAGCAGTGCAGACAGTCCGCAGTATTTT
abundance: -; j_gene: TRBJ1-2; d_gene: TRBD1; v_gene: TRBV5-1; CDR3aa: CASSLVGQGIGGYTF; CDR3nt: TGCGCCAGCAGCTTGGTTGGACAGGGAATCGGGGGCTACACCTTC
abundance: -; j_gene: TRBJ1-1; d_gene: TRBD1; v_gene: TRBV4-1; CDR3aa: CASSQGVRGRTEAFF; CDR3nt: TGCGCCAGCAGCCAAGGTGTCAGGGGGCGTACTGAAGCTTTCTTT
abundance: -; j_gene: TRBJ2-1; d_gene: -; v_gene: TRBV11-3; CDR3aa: CASSFGGNEQFF; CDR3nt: TGTGCCAGCAGCTTCGGAGGTAATGAGCAGTTCTTC
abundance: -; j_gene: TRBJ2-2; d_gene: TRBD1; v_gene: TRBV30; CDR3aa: CAWSVKQGVDTGELFF; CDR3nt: TGTGCCTGGAGTGTAAAACAGGGGGTAGACACCGGGGAGCTGTTTTTT
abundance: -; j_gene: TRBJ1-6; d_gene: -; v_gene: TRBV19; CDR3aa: CASSIQDYSPLHF; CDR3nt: TGTGCCAGTAGTATTCAGGATTATTCACCCCTCCACTTT
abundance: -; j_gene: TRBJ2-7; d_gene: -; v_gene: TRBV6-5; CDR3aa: CASSNSRSALGEQYF; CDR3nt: TGTGCCAGCTCGAATAGCAGATCCGCCCTCGGCGAGCAGTACTTC
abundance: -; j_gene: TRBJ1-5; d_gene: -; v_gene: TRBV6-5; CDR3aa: CASSNPGRPQHF; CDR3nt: TGTGCCAGCAGTAACCCTGGGCGACCCCAGCATTTT
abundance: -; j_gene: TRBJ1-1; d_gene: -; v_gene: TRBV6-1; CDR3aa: CASSEALGGNTEAFF; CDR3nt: TGTGCCAGCAGTGAAGCGCTAGGGGGGAACACTGAAGCTTTCTTT
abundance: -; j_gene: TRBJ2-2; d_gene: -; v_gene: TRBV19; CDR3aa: CASSRPPGQPNTGELFF; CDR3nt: TGTGCCAGTAGTAGGCCCCCGGGACAACCGAACACCGGGGAGCTGTTTTTT
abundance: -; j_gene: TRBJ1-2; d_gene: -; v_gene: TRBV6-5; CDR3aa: CASSLTALANYGYTF; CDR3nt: TGTGCCAGCAGTTTGACAGCGCTAGCTAACTATGGCTACACCTTC
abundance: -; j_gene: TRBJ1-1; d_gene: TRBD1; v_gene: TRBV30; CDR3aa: CAWEGASNTEAFF; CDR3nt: TGTGCCTGGGAGGGGGCTTCGAACACTGAAGCTTTCTTT
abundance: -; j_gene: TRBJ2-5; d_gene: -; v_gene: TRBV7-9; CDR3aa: CASSLGLTGPIQETQYF; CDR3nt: TGTGCCAGCAGCTTAGGCTTGACGGGACCGATCCAAGAGACCCAGTACTTC
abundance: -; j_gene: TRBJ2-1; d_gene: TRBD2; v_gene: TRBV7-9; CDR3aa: CASSPPGSGGNEQFF; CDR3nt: TGTGCCAGCAGCCCACCGGGTAGCGGGGGAAATGAGCAGTTCTTC
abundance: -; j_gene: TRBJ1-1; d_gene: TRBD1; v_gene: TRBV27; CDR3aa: CASSLLAQGAKLGTEAFF; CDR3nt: TGTGCCAGCAGTTTATTAGCACAGGGGGCGAAATTGGGGACTGAAGCTTTCTTT
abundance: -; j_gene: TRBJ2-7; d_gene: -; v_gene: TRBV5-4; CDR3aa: CASSDLSSAREQYF; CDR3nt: TGTGCCAGCAGCGACCTCAGTTCCGCACGCGAGCAGTACTTC
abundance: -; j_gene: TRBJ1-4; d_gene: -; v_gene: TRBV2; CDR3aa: CASSGRDVDEKLFF; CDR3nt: TGTGCCAGCAGTGGAAGGGACGTGGATGAAAAACTGTTTTTT
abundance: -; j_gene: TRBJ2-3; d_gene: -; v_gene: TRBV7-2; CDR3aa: CASSLLVGDTQYF; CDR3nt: TGTGCCAGCAGCCTTCTGGTTGGGGATACGCAGTATTTT
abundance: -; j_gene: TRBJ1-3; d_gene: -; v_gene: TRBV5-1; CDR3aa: CASSATANSGNTIYF; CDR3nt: TGCGCCAGCAGCGCGACAGCTAACTCTGGAAACACCATATATTTT
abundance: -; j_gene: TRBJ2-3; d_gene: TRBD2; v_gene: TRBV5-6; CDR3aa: CASSLGTRTDTQYF; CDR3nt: TGTGCCAGCAGCTTGGGGACTAGGACAGATACGCAGTATTTT
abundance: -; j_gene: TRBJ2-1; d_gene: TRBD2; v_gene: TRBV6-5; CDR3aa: CASSYVSGGRRNEQFF; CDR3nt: TGTGCCAGCAGTTACGTGTCGGGAGGCAGGCGTAATGAGCAGTTCTTC
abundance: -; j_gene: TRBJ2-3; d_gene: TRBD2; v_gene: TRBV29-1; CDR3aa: CSVARSSGVGTDTQYF; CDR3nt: TGCAGCGTCGCTAGGTCTAGCGGGGTAGGCACAGATACGCAGTATTTT
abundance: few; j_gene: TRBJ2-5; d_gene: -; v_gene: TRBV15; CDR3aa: CATSSGIPPRTQYF; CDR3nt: TGTGCCACCAGCAGCGGTATACCCCCCAGGACCCAGTACTTC
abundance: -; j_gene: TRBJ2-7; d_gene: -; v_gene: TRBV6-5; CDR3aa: CASSYRDPSYEQYF; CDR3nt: TGTGCCAGCAGTTACAGGGACCCTTCCTACGAGCAGTACTTC
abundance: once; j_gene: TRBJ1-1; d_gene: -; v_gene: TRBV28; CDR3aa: CATGAYGAFF; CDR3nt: TGTGCCACCGGTGCTTATGGAGCTTTCTTT
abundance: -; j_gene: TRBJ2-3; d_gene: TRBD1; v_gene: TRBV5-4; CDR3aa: CASSFRTGADTQYF; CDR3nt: TGTGCCAGCAGCTTTAGGACAGGGGCAGATACGCAGTATTTT
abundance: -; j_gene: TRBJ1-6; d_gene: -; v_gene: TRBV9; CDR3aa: CASSVALAGRYNSPLHF; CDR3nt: TGTGCCAGCAGCGTAGCCCTCGCCGGCCGATATAATTCACCCCTCCACTTT
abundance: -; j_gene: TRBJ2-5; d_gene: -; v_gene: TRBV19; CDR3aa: CASSILRGAVETQYF; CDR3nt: TGTGCCAGTAGTATCTTGAGGGGGGCAGTGGAGACCCAGTACTTC